This is a list of T cell receptor beta chains from one sample in a study of human T cells and chemical hapten exposure. TCRdb re-analysed the RACE reads in MiXCR, keeping a single row per CDR3 protein. The table includes more than 50,000 distinct CDR3 sequences, about 6.7% detected once. This sample comprised whole blood, obtained in connection with sensitization to the hapten diphenylcyclopropenone (DPC). The source is a woman aged 25 to 45 with alopecia areata. Some clones in this sample may be carry-over from other donors' samples. CDR3s include the opening cysteine and the closing phenylalanine or tryptophan. A D gene is named only where the DNA matches it firmly. Part of the rows lack a size; the others show once, few, many or a class for expanded clones.

>14|TRBV10-2|-|TRBJ1-1|many
CASSEDRVGAEAFF
TGCGCCAGCAGTGAGGATCGTGTGGGGGCTGAAGCTTTCTTT
>15|TRBV6-2/TRBV6-3|-|TRBJ1-1|many
CASRPGRGENTEAFF
TGTGCCAGCCGCCCCGGCCGGGGGGAGAACACTGAAGCTTTCTTT
>13|TRBV20-1|TRBD2|TRBJ2-1|many
CSAPRGGNNEQFF
TGCAGTGCCCCACGGGGGGGCAACAATGAGCAGTTCTTC
>16|TRBV14|TRBD2|TRBJ2-1|many
CASSHRAGGPFNEQFF
TGTGCCAGCAGCCACAGAGCGGGGGGGCCCTTCAATGAGCAGTTCTTC
>16|TRBV4-2|-|TRBJ1-1|few
CASSQDWSKGLPEAFF
TGTGCCAGCAGCCAAGATTGGTCCAAGGGGCTCCCTGAAGCTTTCTTT
>14|TRBV10-3|-|TRBJ2-3|many
CAISRDLNTDTQYF
TGTGCCATCAGCAGGGATTTGAACACAGATACGCAGTATTTT
>11|TRBV6-2/TRBV6-3|-|TRBJ2-7|many
CASSRGSEQYF
TGTGCCAGCAGCCGGGGGAGCGAGCAGTACTTC
>13|TRBV7-9|TRBD1|TRBJ2-7|many
CASSSDRVWEQYF
TGTGCCAGCAGCTCTGACAGGGTTTGGGAGCAGTACTTC
>15|TRBV5-1|-|TRBJ2-5|many
CASSSAQGPQETQYF
TGCGCCAGCAGCTCGGCCCAGGGTCCTCAAGAGACCCAGTACTTC
>15|TRBV29-1|-|TRBJ2-1|many
CSVRTPGQGGDEQFF
TGCAGCGTCCGCACCCCGGGCCAGGGCGGGGATGAGCAGTTCTTC
>14|TRBV7-3|TRBD1|TRBJ2-1|many
CASSYRQGYNEQFF
TGTGCCAGCAGCTATCGACAGGGCTACAATGAGCAGTTCTTC
>14|TRBV29-1|-|TRBJ1-5|many
CSASTGDSNQPQHF
TGCAGCGCGTCGACAGGTGATAGCAATCAGCCCCAGCATTTT
>14|TRBV7-6|-|TRBJ2-7|many
CASSLTVPRDEQYF
TGTGCCAGCAGCTTGACGGTCCCAAGGGACGAGCAGTACTTC
>13|TRBV10-3|-|TRBJ1-6|many
CAISESRNSPLHF
TGTGCCATCAGTGAGTCACGCAATTCACCCCTCCACTTT
>14|TRBV6-2/TRBV6-3|TRBD2|TRBJ2-5|-
CASSRSGGQETQYF
TGTGCCAGCAGCAGAAGCGGGGGCCAAGAGACCCAGTACTTC
>11|TRBV29-1|TRBD1|TRBJ1-1|many
CSSGTGPEAFF
TGCAGCTCCGGGACAGGGCCTGAAGCTTTCTTT
>16|TRBV6-5|TRBD1|TRBJ1-2|many
CASSYSKRSGTGGYTF
TGTGCCAGCAGTTACTCGAAGAGATCCGGGACAGGGGGTTACACCTTC
>13|TRBV13|-|TRBJ2-7|few
CASSLGGRNEQYF
TGTGCCAGCAGCTTAGGGGGGAGGAACGAGCAGTACTTC
>16|TRBV5-1|-|TRBJ2-2|many
CASSLRGQVNTGELFF
TGCGCCAGCAGCTTGAGAGGTCAAGTGAACACCGGGGAGCTGTTTTTT
>12|TRBV6-2/TRBV6-3|-|TRBJ2-3|few
CASSYRQDTQYF
TGTGCCAGCAGTTACCGGCAGGATACGCAGTATTTT
>15|TRBV5-5|TRBD1|TRBJ1-2|many
CASSLAGQIFYGYTF
TGTGCCAGCAGCTTGGCGGGACAGATTTTCTATGGCTACACCTTC
>15|TRBV6-5|-|TRBJ1-5|many
CASSYSKQTEQPQHF
TGTGCCAGCAGTTACTCGAAACAGACGGAGCAGCCCCAGCATTTT
>11|TRBV6-5|-|TRBJ1-2|-
CASRVGDGYTF
TGTGCCAGCAGGGTCGGGGATGGCTACACCTTC
>15|TRBV20-1|-|TRBJ1-2|many
CSARDPDSPLYGYTF
TGCAGTGCTAGGGACCCGGACAGCCCCCTCTATGGCTACACCTTC
>15|TRBV6-4|-|TRBJ2-3|many
CASSADGGISDTQYF
TGTGCCAGCAGTGCTGACGGGGGTATCTCAGATACGCAGTATTTT
>15|TRBV29-1|TRBD1|TRBJ1-3|many
CSALGTGLGGNTIYF
TGCAGCGCCCTAGGGACAGGGCTAGGAGGAAACACCATATATTTT
>15|TRBV9|-|TRBJ2-3|many
CASSVAGGQTDTQYF
TGTGCCAGCAGCGTAGCTGGGGGGCAGACGGATACGCAGTATTTT
>14|TRBV29-1|-|TRBJ1-2|many
CSVVARGLDYGYTF
TGCAGCGTTGTTGCCCGGGGGCTGGACTATGGCTACACCTTC
>17|TRBV10-3|TRBD1|TRBJ1-2|-
CAISGLAGGYSNYGYTF
TGTGCCATCAGTGGTTTGGCAGGGGGATATTCTAACTATGGCTACACCTTC
>13|TRBV29-1|-|TRBJ1-2|many
CSVDNPVGYGYTF
TGCAGCGTCGACAACCCGGTCGGCTATGGCTACACCTTC
>13|TRBV12-3/TRBV12-4|-|TRBJ1-1|many
CASSLGTGTEAFF
TGCGCCAGCAGCTTGGGAACGGGGACTGAAGCTTTCTTT
>15|TRBV7-2|-|TRBJ2-3|-
CASSPQVASTDTQYF
TGTGCCAGCAGCCCGCAGGTTGCGAGCACAGATACGCAGTATTTT
>11|TRBV20-1|-|TRBJ2-7|many
CSASGRGLEYF
TGCAGTGCTAGTGGCAGGGGATTGGAGTACTTC